Given below is one TCR beta chain in context. This entry belongs to a study of OX40 agonist ivuxolimab in advanced cancers. Looking at the study overall: Patients undergoing dose escalation presented with hepatocellular carcinoma, melanoma, renal cell or head and neck cancer.

Trimming shortened V by 5 bases and J by 8 bases, and 13 bases separated the two germline ends. The germline V gene encodes CDR1 LNHNV and CDR2 YYDKDF (reference sequence). CDR3 length equals 13 residues. Produced via immunoSEQ multiplex PCR; TCRdb's table is partial and in-frame only. The sample yields about 73,000 clones, around 90% seen once. The specimen comprised CD4+ or CD8+ T cells sorted from blood, sampled in a trial of the OX40 agonist ivuxolimab. The sequence came from an adult with an advanced solid tumor such as melanoma, head and neck, liver or kidney cancer. The chain uses TRBV15 and TRBJ2-1; D gene uncertain. The CDR3 nucleotides read TGTGCCACCAGCCTATTTTCGGGCGATGAGCAGTTCTTC. It codes for CATSLFSGDEQFF.